This T cell receptor (beta chain) came from a study of blood T cell repertoires in COVID-19. The CDR3 is 15 residues long. With 5 bases clipped from V and 7 bases from J, the junction kept 10 bases outside the gene matches. The germline CDR1 and CDR2 sequences are SGHTA and FQGNSA. Clones were sequenced by immunoSEQ multiplex PCR, and TCRdb holds only the in-frame ones, with some missing. The sample lists roughly 80,000 clones, around nine tenths occurring once. Sequences were obtained from peripheral blood. The chain couples TRBV7-2 to TRBJ2-7; 11 bases are a match to TRBD2. The receptor comes from a woman aged 55-69 years with acute or convalescent COVID-19. For the CDR3, the DNA is TGTGCCAGCAGCCCTCCCCCGACTAGCGGGATAGAGCAGTACTTC. This codes for CASSPPPTSGIEQYF.